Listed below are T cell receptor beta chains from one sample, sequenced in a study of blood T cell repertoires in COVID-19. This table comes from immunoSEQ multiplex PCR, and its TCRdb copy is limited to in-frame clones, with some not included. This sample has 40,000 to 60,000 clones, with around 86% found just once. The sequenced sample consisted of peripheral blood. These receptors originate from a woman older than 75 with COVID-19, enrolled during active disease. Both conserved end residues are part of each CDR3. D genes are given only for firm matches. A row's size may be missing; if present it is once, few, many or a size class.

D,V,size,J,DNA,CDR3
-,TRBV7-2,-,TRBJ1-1,TGTGCCAGCAGCCACCGACCTGCAGGGAGGTTCGCTGAAGCTTTCTTT,CASSHRPAGRFAEAFF
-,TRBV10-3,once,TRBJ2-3,TGTGCCATCACACAGGCGACTAGCACAGATACGCAGTATTTT,CAITQATSTDTQYF
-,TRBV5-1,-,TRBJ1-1,TGCGCCAGCAGCTTGGGGGGGCAGGCTTTCTTT,CASSLGGQAFF
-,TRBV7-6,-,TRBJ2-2,TGTGCCAGCAGCTTTTCACAGGGAGCAAACACCGGGGAGCTGTTTTTT,CASSFSQGANTGELFF
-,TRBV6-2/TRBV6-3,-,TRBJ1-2,TGTGCCAGCAGTTACTCAGGGGGCTATGGCTACACCTTC,CASSYSGGYGYTF
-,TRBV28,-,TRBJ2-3,TGTGCCAGCAGATTCCAACAGCCAGATACGCAGTATTTT,CASRFQQPDTQYF
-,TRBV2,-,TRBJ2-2,TGTGCCAGCGGAAAGGGGGTTGGGAACACCGGGGAGCTGTTTTTT,CASGKGVGNTGELFF
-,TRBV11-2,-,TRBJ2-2,TGTGCCAGCAGGTTTACTAGTACCGGGGAGCTGTTTTTT,CASRFTSTGELFF
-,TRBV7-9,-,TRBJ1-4,TGTGCCAGCAGACGAACAGGGTTGGCTAATGAAAAACTGTTTTTT,CASRRTGLANEKLFF
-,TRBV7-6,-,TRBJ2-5,TGTGCCAGCAGCTTAGGGGCGGGGTCACAAGAGACCCAGTACTTC,CASSLGAGSQETQYF
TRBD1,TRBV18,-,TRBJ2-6,TGTGCCAGCTCACAACAGGGGCTCCCTGGGGCCAACGTCCTGACTTTC,CASSQQGLPGANVLTF
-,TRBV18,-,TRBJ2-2,TGTGCCACCCCCCCTGCGAACACCGGGGAGCTGTTTTTT,CATPPANTGELFF
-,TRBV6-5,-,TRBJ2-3,TGTGCCAGCAAAAGGGATTCAGGGGGGTATACGCAGTATTTT,CASKRDSGGYTQYF
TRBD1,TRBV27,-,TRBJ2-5,TGTGCCAGCCGAACAGGGGGACCATCTTCGTCCCAGTACTTC,CASRTGGPSSSQYF
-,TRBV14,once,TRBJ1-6,TGTGCCAGCAGCCAAGGTTGGACAAATAATTCACCCCTCCACTTT,CASSQGWTNNSPLHF
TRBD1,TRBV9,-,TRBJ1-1,TGTGCCAGCAGCGTAGGGGGCAGGGGGCGTGAAGCTTTCTTT,CASSVGGRGREAFF
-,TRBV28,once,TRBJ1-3,TGTGCCACGCGACGGGGGACTGGAAACACCATATATTTT,CATRRGTGNTIYF
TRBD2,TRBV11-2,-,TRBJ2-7,TGTGCCAGCAGCTCGGGACTAGCGGGGGGCTACGAGCAGTACTTC,CASSSGLAGGYEQYF
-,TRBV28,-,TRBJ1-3,TGTGCCACCTCGGTGACCCCATCTAGCTCTGGAAACACCATATATTTT,CATSVTPSSSGNTIYF
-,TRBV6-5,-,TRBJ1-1,TGTGCCAGCAGTCCCAGGGTATTCGCTGAAGCTTTCTTT,CASSPRVFAEAFF